Many counts were recorded for the clone carrying this TCR beta chain. The CDR3 totals 13 residues. Germline CDR1 SQVTM, CDR2 ANQGSEA. V lost 6 bases, J lost 0 bases, and 11 bases lay in between. The sample comes from a study of Graves' ophthalmopathy and Graves' hyperthyroidism. As the template, RNA transcripts were used to amplify TCR beta CDR3 regions. HTBI-primed first-round RT-PCR preceded second-round multiplex PCR. One entry per CDR3 protein, called by TCRdb with MiXCR from the multiplex PCR reads. The table lists approximately 1.2 million distinct CDR3 sequences, 35% to 45% of them singletons, with 11% in the top ten. Hyperthyroidism in these 18- to 65-year-old patients was newly diagnosed, lasting under 2 months. Certain patients, namely those with other autoimmune diseases, uncontrolled infections, pregnancy or lactation, were excluded. Diagnostic conclusions were grounded in clinical symptoms, serum thyroxine, TRAb, thyroid ultrasound and orbital computed tomography.

The sample consisted of peripheral blood or thyroid tissue (not recorded which). The sequence came from an adult man with Graves' hyperthyroidism. The chain uses TRBV29-1 and TRBJ1-1; D is uncertain. CDR3 amino acids: CSVTRQVNTEAFF. The CDR3 DNA reads TGCAGCGTGACCCGGCAGGTGAACACTGAAGCTTTCTTT.